This T cell receptor beta chain stems from a study of graft-versus-host responses after intestinal transplantation. Study-wide results and limits: After transplant, early declines in HvG clones were associated with peak levels of circulating GvH clones.

Repertoires were generated with immunoSEQ multiplex PCR, while TCRdb's copy carries only in-frame clones and drops some. The sample carries over 85,000 clones, roughly 93% recorded once. This CDR3 has 16 amino acids. V lost 9 bases to trimming and J lost 4 bases, with 24 bases between them. Germline CDR1 LNHDA, CDR2 SQIVND (reference sequence). Points on this clone: Its specificity is not known.

The starting material was unstimulated CD4+ T cells sorted from spleen or lymph node cells, obtained before transplant. This clonotype was obtained from a human donor who was the organ donor for an intestinal transplant. This sequence joins TRBV19 and TRBJ1-2; D is perhaps TRBD1 (6 bases). The CDR3 DNA reads as TGTGCCAGAATATCTCGGGACAAGCTTCAAATCTATGGCTACACCTTC. It codes for CARISRDKLQIYGYTF.